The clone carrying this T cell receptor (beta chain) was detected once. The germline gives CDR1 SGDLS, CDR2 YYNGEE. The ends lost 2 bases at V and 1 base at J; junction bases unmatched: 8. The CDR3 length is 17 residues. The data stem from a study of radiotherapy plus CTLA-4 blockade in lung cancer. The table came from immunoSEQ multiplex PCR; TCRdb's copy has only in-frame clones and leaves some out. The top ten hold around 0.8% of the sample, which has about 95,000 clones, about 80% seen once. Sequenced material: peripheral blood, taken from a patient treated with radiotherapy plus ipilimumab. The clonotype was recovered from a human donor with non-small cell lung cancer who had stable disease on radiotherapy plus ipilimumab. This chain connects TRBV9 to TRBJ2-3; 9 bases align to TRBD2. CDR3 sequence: CASSVSGGNGGTDTQYF. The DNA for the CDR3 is TGTGCCAGCAGCGTTAGCGGGGGAAACGGTGGCACAGATACGCAGTATTTT.